This record concerns one TCR beta chain sequence. This sample was taken from a study of blood T cell repertoires in COVID-19. This table comes from immunoSEQ multiplex PCR, and its TCRdb copy is limited to in-frame clones, with some not included. The profile shows roughly 100,000 clones, around nine tenths of them singletons. The CDR3 is made up of 14 amino acids. The ends lost 2 bases at V and 5 bases at J; junction bases unmatched: 4. The germline V gene encodes CDR1 SGHNT and CDR2 YYREEE (reference sequence). The chain combines TRBV5-4 with TRBJ2-5, with 9 bases matching TRBD2. The sequencing input was peripheral blood. The TCR comes from an elderly woman with active COVID-19. CDR3 DNA: TGTGCCAGCAGCTTCGGCGGGAGGGGTGAGACCCAGTACTTC. Its protein is CASSFGGRGETQYF.